The present TCR beta chain was sequenced within a study of CD8 T cells in ankylosing spondylitis. TCRdb reanalysed the 5' RACE reads using MiXCR and keeps one entry per CDR3 protein. The repertoire consists of some 130,000 distinct CDR3 sequences, with 17% occurring once and the leading ten covering about 33%. Overall study results and limits: A TCR beta motif of fewer than 10 highly homologous variants seemed to mark ankylosing spondylitis blood.

The trim removed 2 bases at V and 3 bases at J, leaving 5 bases unmatched. There are 16 residues in the CDR3. CDR1 is MNHEY and CDR2 is SMNVEV in the germline V gene (reference sequence). On this clonotype itself: The antigen is unknown.

This TCR derives from a male donor with ankylosing spondylitis. Sample: blood, either unsorted or a sorted T cell fraction (not recorded which). V usage is TRBV27 and J usage is TRBJ1-1; 11 nucleotides line up with TRBD1. The CDR3 bases are TGTGCCAGCAGTTTAGGACAGGGGGCCGGGGACACTGAAGCTTTCTTT. Encoded protein: CASSLGQGAGDTEAFF.